Sequencing of this T cell receptor beta chain was carried out in a study of blood T cell repertoires in COVID-19. Study context: From T cells, B-cell-depleted T cells, or PBMCs came the material, which was cDNA or gDNA.

In the authors' methods: From reference gene primer amplification, estimates of nucleated cell counts were derived. Using immunoSEQ multiplex PCR, the repertoire was profiled, and TCRdb retains in-frame clones only, with some absent. Clonal size and the V and J genes are those of that table, whereas D and trimming came from the DNA. This sample has about 120,000 clones; approximately 85% occur once, and the top ten carry about a tenth. The V gene's germline CDR1 is LGHDT and CDR2 YNNKEL (reference sequence). This CDR3 contains 15 residues. V lost 4 bases and J 3 bases, leaving 12 bases between the germline ends.

The sequenced material came from peripheral blood. The receptor's source is a man at least 80 years old with acute or convalescent COVID-19. The rearrangement links TRBV3-1 (or the pseudogene TRBV3-2) to TRBJ1-4, with D perhaps TRBD1 (6 bases). The DNA for the CDR3 is TGTGCCAGCAGCCCCGGACAGACACCTAATGAAAAACTGTTTTTT. As protein: CASSPGQTPNEKLFF.